The entry that follows covers one T cell receptor (beta chain) sequence. Its specificity is not known. This sample stems from a study of early T cells in non-severe SARS-CoV-2 infection. In the study overall: Chains were unpaired, as sequencing was done on bulk RNA from unsorted whole blood. Findings and caveats of the study: The matching step, a VDJdb search, favored anti-spike CD8 responses and missed private and CD4 specificities.

In the library, individual cDNA molecules carried attached unique molecular identifiers. TCRdb processed the 5' RACE reads anew with MiXCR; each CDR3 protein has one entry. Of some 97,000 distinct CDR3 sequences detected, approximately 10% appear once; the ten largest clones hold roughly 4.5%. The CDR3 runs to 14 residues. Between the trimmed V and J ends, which lost 5 bases and 1 base, there was a span of 11 bases. Germline CDR1 reads SGHVS; CDR2 reads FNYEAQ. The sequence was collected from an adult who was a healthcare worker with PCR-confirmed SARS-CoV-2 infection or an uninfected control (not recorded which). This material consisted of whole blood, taken at baseline. The chain uses TRBV7-6 and TRBJ1-1, with D maybe TRBD1 (5 bases). CDR3 in amino acids: CASSPWGGNTEAFF. CDR3 in DNA: TGTGCCAGCAGCCCGTGGGGGGGGAACACTGAAGCTTTCTTT.